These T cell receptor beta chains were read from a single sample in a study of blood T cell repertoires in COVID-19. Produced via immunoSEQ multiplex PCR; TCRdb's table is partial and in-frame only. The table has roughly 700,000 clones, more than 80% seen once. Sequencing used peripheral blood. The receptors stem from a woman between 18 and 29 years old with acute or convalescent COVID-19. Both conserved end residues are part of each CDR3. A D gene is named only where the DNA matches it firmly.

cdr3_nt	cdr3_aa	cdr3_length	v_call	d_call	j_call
TGTGCCAGTAGTATTGCGGGGAAGCAGTTCTTC	CASSIAGKQFF	11	TRBV19	NA	TRBJ2-1
TGTGCCATAGGGGACTTCACAGATACGCAGTATTTT	CAIGDFTDTQYF	12	TRBV19	NA	TRBJ2-3
TGCGCCAGCAGCTTGACAGGACAGGGCAACTATGGCTACACCTTC	CASSLTGQGNYGYTF	15	TRBV5-1	TRBD1	TRBJ1-2
TGTGCCAGCAGCTTTTTAACAGACATGAACACTGAAGCTTTCTTT	CASSFLTDMNTEAFF	15	TRBV5-6	NA	TRBJ1-1
TGTGCCAGCAGCCTCCAACCCCGCGGGGGGATCAATGAGCAGTTCTTC	CASSLQPRGGINEQFF	16	TRBV7-2	TRBD2	TRBJ2-1
TGCGCCAGCAGCCAAGGGCTGGGACTAGCGGGGGCAGGGGATACGCAGTATTTT	CASSQGLGLAGAGDTQYF	18	TRBV4-3	TRBD2	TRBJ2-3
TGTGCCAGCAGTTACCCAGCGGGGCGGGGGGAGCTGTTTTTT	CASSYPAGRGELFF	14	TRBV6-2/TRBV6-3	TRBD2	TRBJ2-2
TGCGCCAGCAGCACCTACAGGGGGAACACTGAAGCTTTCTTT	CASSTYRGNTEAFF	14	TRBV5-1	TRBD1	TRBJ1-1
TGTGCCAGCAGTTCACAGGGGTTAAGCTACACCTTC	CASSSQGLSYTF	12	TRBV11-2	TRBD1	TRBJ1-2
TGTGCCAGCAGTGAAAGGGACAGGCTCACAGATACGCAGTATTTT	CASSERDRLTDTQYF	15	TRBV25-1	TRBD1	TRBJ2-3
TGTGCCAGTAGTACAGCATCCAGGGCGAACACTGAAGCTTTCTTT	CASSTASRANTEAFF	15	TRBV19	NA	TRBJ1-1
TGTGCCGGTTACTACCGGGGACAGACCAATCAGCCCCAGCATTTT	CAGYYRGQTNQPQHF	15	TRBV9	TRBD1	TRBJ1-5